This entry lists 9 T cell receptor beta chains sequenced from one sample in a study of T cell responses to AZD1222 COVID-19 vaccine. The data were produced by immunoSEQ multiplex PCR, yet TCRdb's version contains in-frame clones alone and is incomplete. The sample lists 250,000 to 300,000 clones, 90% to 95% occurring once. The starting material was peripheral blood, obtained 28 days after the second AZD1222 dose. The receptors stem from an adult who received the AZD1222 COVID-19 vaccine.

The gene calls are TRBV19 and TRBJ2-6; D call uncertain. CDR1 is LNHDA and CDR2 is SQIVND in the germline V gene (reference sequence). The CDR3 runs 15 residues. V was pared by 5 bases and J by 2 bases, with 10 bases between. DNA for the CDR3: TGTGCCAGTAGTCTTACGCCAGCTGGGGCCAACGTCCTGACTTTC. It specifies CASSLTPAGANVLTF.

The chain's CDR3 is CASSLVTVNTEAFF. The CDR3 DNA is TGTGCCAGCAGCTTAGTGACAGTGAACACTGAAGCTTTCTTT. V and J are TRBV7-2 and TRBJ1-1, with D tentatively TRBD1 (5 bases). This CDR3 has 14 amino acids. Germline CDR1 SGHTA, CDR2 FQGNSA. V lost 1 base, J lost 0 bases, and 6 bases lay in between.

This clone was recorded only once. This chain links TRBV5-1 with TRBJ2-1; TRBD1 agrees at 12 bases. CDR1 is SGHRS, CDR2 YFSETQ, per germline. The CDR3 is made up of 16 amino acids. The V and J ends lost 4 bases and 2 bases, in that order; junction bases with no gene match: 4. The CDR3 loop is CASSPGTGGTYNEQFF. The CDR3 DNA sequence: TGCGCCAGCAGCCCGGGGACAGGGGGCACCTACAATGAGCAGTTCTTC.

The CDR3 sequence is CASSLNQEAFF. The DNA for the CDR3 is TGTGCCAGCAGCCTAAATCAAGAAGCTTTCTTT. This sequence joins TRBV2 and TRBJ1-1; D is unresolved. V lost 6 bases, J lost 8 bases, and 10 bases lay in between. Germline CDR1 and CDR2: SNHLY and FYNNEI. This CDR3 has 11 amino acids.

The chain is built from TRBV30 and TRBJ1-2; TRBD1 agrees at 10 bases. Germline loops: CDR1 GTSNPN, CDR2 SVGIG (reference sequence). Trimming cost V 5 bases and J 7 bases; bases outside gene matches: 22. The CDR3 runs 18 residues. DNA for the CDR3: TGTGCCTGGGGAGAGGCCTGGAGTGTACCGACAGGGGGCGGTGGCTACACCTTC. It codes for CAWGEAWSVPTGGGGYTF.

The chain is built from TRBV28 and TRBJ1-1, with a possible D match to TRBD1 (5 bases). Germline CDR1 MDHEN, CDR2 SYDVKM. This CDR3 is 16 amino acids long. Trimming removed 8 bases from V and 1 base from J, with 20 bases in between. The CDR3 loop reads CASPWGGMNENTEAFF. In DNA, the CDR3 is TGTGCCAGCCCCTGGGGGGGGATGAATGAGAACACTGAAGCTTTCTTT.

The chain uses TRBV5-1 and TRBJ2-1; 14 nucleotides agree with TRBD2. J lost 10 bases, V lost 4 bases, and 7 bases had no gene match. Germline V lookup: CDR1 SGHRS, CDR2 YFSETQ. This CDR3 is 15 amino acids long. The CDR3 region is CASSRGTSGSEEQFF. CDR3 sequence (DNA): TGCGCCAGCAGCAGAGGGACTAGCGGGAGTGAGGAGCAGTTCTTC.

This chain links TRBV5-1 with TRBJ1-2; D not resolved. With 4 bases removed from V and 8 bases from J, the gap between germline ends came to 15 bases. The length of the CDR3 is 13 residues. CDR1 and CDR2 (germline): SGHRS, YFSETQ. The chain's CDR3 is CASSRGGIGGYTF. The CDR3 nucleotides read TGCGCCAGCAGCCGTGGAGGGATTGGCGGCTACACCTTC.

This sequence joins TRBV2 and TRBJ2-7, with D perhaps TRBD1 or TRBD2 (5 bases each). The V gene lost 6 bases and the J gene lost 6 bases, with 9 bases spanning the gap. This CDR3 is 11 amino acids long. Germline V gene data show CDR1 as SNHLY and CDR2 as FYNNEI. The CDR3 region is CASRTGTEQYF. CDR3 sequence (DNA): TGTGCCAGCAGGACGGGGACCGAGCAGTACTTC.